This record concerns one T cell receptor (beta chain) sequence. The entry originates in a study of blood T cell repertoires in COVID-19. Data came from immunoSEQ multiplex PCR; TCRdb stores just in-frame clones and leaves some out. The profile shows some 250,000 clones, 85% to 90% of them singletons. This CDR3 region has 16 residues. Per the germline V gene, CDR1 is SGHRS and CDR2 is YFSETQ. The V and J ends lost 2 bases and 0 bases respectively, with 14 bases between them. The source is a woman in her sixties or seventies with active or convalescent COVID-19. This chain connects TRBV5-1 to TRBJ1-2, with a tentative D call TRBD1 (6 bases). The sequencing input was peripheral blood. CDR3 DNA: TGCGCCAGCAGCTTATCCGGGACAAACCCTAACTATGGCTACACCTTC. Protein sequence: CASSLSGTNPNYGYTF. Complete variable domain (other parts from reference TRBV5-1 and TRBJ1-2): KAGVTQTPRYLIKTRGQQVTLSCSPISGHRSVSWYQQTPGQGLQFLFEYFSETQRNKGNFPGRFSGRQFSNSRSEMNVSTLELGDSALYLCASSLSGTNPNYGYTFGSGTRLTVV.